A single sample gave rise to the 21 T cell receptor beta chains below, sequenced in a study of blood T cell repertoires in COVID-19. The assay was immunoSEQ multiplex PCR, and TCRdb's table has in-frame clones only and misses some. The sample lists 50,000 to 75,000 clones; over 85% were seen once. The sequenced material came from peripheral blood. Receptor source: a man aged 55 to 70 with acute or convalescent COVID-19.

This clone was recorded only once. The CDR3 DNA reads as TGCGCCAGCAACCGATTACAGGGGCTGAACACTGAAGCTTTCTTT. It codes for CASNRLQGLNTEAFF. This rearrangement joins TRBV10-2 to TRBJ1-1; TRBD1 aligns across 7 bases. Per germline, CDR1 WSHSY and CDR2 SAAADI. The CDR3 totals 15 residues. The ends lost 7 bases at V and 0 bases at J; junction bases unmatched: 8.

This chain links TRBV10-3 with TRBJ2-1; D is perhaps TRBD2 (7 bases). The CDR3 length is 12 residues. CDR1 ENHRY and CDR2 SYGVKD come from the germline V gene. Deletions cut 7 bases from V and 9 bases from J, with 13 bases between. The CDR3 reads CAINMGGAEQFF. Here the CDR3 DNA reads TGTGCCATCAATATGGGGGGGGCTGAGCAGTTCTTC.

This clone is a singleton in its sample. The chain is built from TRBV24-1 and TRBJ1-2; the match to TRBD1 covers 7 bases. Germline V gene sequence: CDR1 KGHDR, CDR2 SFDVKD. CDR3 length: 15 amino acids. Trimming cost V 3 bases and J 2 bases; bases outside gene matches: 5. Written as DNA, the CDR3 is TGTGCCACCAGTGATGCCAACAGGGGAAACTATGGCTACACCTTC. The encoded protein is CATSDANRGNYGYTF.

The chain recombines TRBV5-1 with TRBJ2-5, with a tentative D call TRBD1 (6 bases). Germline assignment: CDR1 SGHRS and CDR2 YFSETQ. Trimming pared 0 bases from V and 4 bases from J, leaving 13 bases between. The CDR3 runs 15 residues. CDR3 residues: CASSLAGTGRETQYF. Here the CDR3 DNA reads TGCGCCAGCAGCTTGGCCGGTACAGGGCGAGAGACCCAGTACTTC.

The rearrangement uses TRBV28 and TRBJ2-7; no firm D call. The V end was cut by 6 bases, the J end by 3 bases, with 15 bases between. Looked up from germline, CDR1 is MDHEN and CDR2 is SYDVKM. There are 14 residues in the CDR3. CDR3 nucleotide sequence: TGTGCCAGCAGCCCAACTTCACAGAGCTACGAGCAGTACTTC. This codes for CASSPTSQSYEQYF.

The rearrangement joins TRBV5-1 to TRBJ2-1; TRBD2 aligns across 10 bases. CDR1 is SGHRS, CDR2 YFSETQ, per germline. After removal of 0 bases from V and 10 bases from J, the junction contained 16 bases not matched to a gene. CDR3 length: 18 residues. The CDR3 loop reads CASSLGTAGGPLPKEQFF. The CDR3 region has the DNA TGCGCCAGCAGCTTGGGAACAGCGGGGGGGCCGTTACCCAAAGAGCAGTTCTTC. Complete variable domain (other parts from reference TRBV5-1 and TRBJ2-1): KAGVTQTPRYLIKTRGQQVTLSCSPISGHRSVSWYQQTPGQGLQFLFEYFSETQRNKGNFPGRFSGRQFSNSRSEMNVSTLELGDSALYLCASSLGTAGGPLPKEQFFGPGTRLTVL.

For the CDR3, the DNA is TGTGCCAGCAGCCCCACCGGGGGACTAAGCTACAATGAGCAGTTCTTC. This encodes CASSPTGGLSYNEQFF. The J gene is TRBJ2-1, the V gene TRBV11-3; 7 nucleotides line up with TRBD2. V gave up 5 bases and J gave up 3 bases; unmatched junction bases: 10. Germline CDR1 SGHNT, CDR2 YENEEA. CDR3 length: 16 residues.

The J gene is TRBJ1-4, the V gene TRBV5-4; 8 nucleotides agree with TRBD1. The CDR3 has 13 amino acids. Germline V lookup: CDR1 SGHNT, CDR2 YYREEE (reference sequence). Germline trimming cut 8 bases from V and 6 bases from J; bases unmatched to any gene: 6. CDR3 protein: CASSRGLYEKLFF. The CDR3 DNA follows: TGTGCCAGTAGCAGGGGGCTTTATGAAAAACTGTTTTTT.

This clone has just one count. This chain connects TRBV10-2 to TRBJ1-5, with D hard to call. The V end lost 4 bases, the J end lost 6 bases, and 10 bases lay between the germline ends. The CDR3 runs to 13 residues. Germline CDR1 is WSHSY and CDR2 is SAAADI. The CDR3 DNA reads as TGCGCCAGCAGTGCTCTCGCCGGTCAGCCCCAGCATTTT. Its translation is CASSALAGQPQHF.

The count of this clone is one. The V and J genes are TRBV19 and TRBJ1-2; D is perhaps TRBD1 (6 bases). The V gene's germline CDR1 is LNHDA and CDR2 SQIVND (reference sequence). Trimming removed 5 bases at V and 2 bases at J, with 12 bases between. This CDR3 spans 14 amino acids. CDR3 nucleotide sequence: TGTGCCAGTAGTCCAGGGGCGCCAAACTATGGCTACACCTTC. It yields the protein CASSPGAPNYGYTF. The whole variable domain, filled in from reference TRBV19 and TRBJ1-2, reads DGGITQSPKYLFRKEGQNVTLSCEQNLNHDAMYWYRQDPGQGLRLIYYSQIVNDFQKGDIAEGYSVSREKKESFPLTVTSAQKNPTAFYLCASSPGAPNYGYTFGSGTRLTVV.

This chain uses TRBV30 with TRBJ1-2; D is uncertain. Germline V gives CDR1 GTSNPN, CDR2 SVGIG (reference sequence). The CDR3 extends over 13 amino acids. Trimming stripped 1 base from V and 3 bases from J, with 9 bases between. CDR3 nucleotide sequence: TGTGCCTGGAGTGGCGAGACTCACTATGGCTACACCTTC. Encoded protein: CAWSGETHYGYTF.

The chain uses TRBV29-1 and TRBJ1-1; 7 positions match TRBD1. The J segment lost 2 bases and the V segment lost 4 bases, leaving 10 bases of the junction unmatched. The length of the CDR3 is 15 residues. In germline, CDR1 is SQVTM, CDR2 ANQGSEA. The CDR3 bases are TGCAGCGTTGGGGAAGGGGGCGCAGGCAACACTGAAGCTTTCTTT. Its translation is CSVGEGGAGNTEAFF.

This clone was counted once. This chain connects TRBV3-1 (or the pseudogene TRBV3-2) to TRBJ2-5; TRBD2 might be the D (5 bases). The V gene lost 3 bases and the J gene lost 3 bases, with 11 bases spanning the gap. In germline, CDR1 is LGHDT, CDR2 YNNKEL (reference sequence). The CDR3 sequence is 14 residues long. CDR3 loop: CASSHGPAEETQYF. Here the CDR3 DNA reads TGTGCCAGCAGCCATGGTCCAGCGGAAGAGACCCAGTACTTC.

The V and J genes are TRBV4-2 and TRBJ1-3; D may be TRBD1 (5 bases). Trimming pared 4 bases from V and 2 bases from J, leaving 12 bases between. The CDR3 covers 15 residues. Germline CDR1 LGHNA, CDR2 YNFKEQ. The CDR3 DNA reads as TGTGCCAGCAGCCGCCGACAGTTCCCTGGAAACACCATATATTTT. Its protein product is CASSRRQFPGNTIYF.

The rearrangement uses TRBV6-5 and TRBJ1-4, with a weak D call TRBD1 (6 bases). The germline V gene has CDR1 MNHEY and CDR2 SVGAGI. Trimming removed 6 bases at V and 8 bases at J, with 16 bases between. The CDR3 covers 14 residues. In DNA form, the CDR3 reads TGTGCCAGCAGAAGCCAGGGGATAGGCGAAAAACTGTTTTTT. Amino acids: CASRSQGIGEKLFF.

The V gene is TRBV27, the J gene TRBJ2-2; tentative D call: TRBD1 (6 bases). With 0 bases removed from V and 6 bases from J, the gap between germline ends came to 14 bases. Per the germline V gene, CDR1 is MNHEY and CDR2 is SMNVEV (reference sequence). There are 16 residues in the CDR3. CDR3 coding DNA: TGTGCCAGCAGTTTATCGCCAGGGGAAGCCCCCGGGGAGCTGTTTTTT. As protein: CASSLSPGEAPGELFF.

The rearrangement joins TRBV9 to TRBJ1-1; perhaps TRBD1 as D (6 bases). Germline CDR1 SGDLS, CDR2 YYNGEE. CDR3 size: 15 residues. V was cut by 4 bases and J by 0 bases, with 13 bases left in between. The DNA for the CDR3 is TGTGCCAGCAGCAGACAGGCTGACATGAACACTGAAGCTTTCTTT. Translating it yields CASSRQADMNTEAFF. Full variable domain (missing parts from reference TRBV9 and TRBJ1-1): DSGVTQTPKHLITATGQRVTLRCSPRSGDLSVYWYQQSLDQGLQFLIQYYNGEERAKGNILERFSAQQFPDLHSELNLSSLELGDSALYFCASSRQADMNTEAFFGQGTRLTVV.

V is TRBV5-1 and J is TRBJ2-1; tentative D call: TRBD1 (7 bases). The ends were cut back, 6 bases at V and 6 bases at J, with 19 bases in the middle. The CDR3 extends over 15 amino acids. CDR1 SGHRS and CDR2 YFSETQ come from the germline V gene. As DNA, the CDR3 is TGCGCCAGCACCTGGGGGGATACAGGGGTCAATGAGCAGTTCTTC. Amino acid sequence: CASTWGDTGVNEQFF. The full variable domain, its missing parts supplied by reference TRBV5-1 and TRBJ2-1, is KAGVTQTPRYLIKTRGQQVTLSCSPISGHRSVSWYQQTPGQGLQFLFEYFSETQRNKGNFPGRFSGRQFSNSRSEMNVSTLELGDSALYLCASTWGDTGVNEQFFGPGTRLTVL.

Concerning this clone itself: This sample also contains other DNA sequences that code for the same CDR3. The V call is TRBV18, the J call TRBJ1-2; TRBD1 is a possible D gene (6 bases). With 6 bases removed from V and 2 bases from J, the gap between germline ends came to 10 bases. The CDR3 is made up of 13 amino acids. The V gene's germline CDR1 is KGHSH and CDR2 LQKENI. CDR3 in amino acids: CASSLGQNYGYTF. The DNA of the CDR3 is TGTGCCAGCTCCCTTGGACAGAACTATGGCTACACCTTC.

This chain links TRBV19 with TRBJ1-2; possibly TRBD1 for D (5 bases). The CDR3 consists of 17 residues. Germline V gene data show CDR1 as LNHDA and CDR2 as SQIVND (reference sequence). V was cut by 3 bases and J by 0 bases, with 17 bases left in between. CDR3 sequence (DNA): TGTGCCAGTAGTATTGCAAGGGGCGCCGATTCTAACTATGGCTACACCTTC. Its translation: CASSIARGADSNYGYTF. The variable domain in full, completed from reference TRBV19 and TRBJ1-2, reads DGGITQSPKYLFRKEGQNVTLSCEQNLNHDAMYWYRQDPGQGLRLIYYSQIVNDFQKGDIAEGYSVSREKKESFPLTVTSAQKNPTAFYLCASSIARGADSNYGYTFGSGTRLTVV.

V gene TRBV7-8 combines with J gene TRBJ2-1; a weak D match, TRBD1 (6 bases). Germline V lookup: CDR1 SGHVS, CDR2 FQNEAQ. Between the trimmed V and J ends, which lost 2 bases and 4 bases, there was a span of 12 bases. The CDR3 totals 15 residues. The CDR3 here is CASSLPGQPYNEQFF. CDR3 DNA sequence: TGTGCCAGCAGCTTACCGGGACAACCTTACAATGAGCAGTTCTTC.